Listed here is a single T cell receptor (beta chain). The antigen remains unidentified. Using immunoSEQ multiplex PCR, the repertoire was profiled, and TCRdb retains in-frame clones only, with some absent. The sample consists of around 24,000 clones, around 93% of them appearing once. These data come from a study of a mutant IDH1 vaccine in newly diagnosed glioma. Study details: Patients under treatment included approximately 60% males and about 38% females and had a mean age of around 37 years. Findings and caveats of the study: Pseudoprogression looked unconnected to shifts in top peripheral T cell clonotypes. In approximately 93% of patients, immune responses induced by the vaccine occurred.

The CDR3 extends over 14 amino acids. Germline V gives CDR1 LNHDA, CDR2 SQIVND (reference sequence). Time point described: baseline, week 1 (first vaccination visit). Treatment given: pre-vaccination baseline after standard-of-care therapy. Material: PBMCs, obtained from a glioma patient treated with radiotherapy, temozolomide or both. This rearrangement joins TRBV19 to TRBJ1-3, with a weak D call TRBD1 (5 bases). This receptor was obtained from a man aged 40-50 years with glioma. The CDR3 bases are TGTGCAGTCCGACAGACTTACTCTGGAAACACCATATATTTT. It codes for CAVRQTYSGNTIYF.